This TCR beta chain was captured in a study of identical twins. This clonotype was seen at least ten times. TCRdb passed the 5' RACE reads through MiXCR, listing each CDR3 protein once. Found here are just over 500,000 distinct CDR3 sequences, 20% to 25% of them singletons; the top ten hold about 0.91%. The data were also submitted as part of a second study, on T cells expressing NK-cell markers. That paper notes: It was sorted CD3+CD56-NKG2C+, CD3+CD56+NKG2C- and CD3+CD56+NKG2C+ T cells that provided the TCR beta repertoires. HCMV seropositivity marked most of the eight sequenced donors; one was seronegative.

The source is a woman between 18 and 29 years old in good health. Sequenced sample: CD4+ T cells sorted from blood.

CDR3 sequence: CASSSLGGPQHF. CDR3 bases: TGTGCCAGCAGCTCCCTAGGTGGGCCCCAGCATTTT. The chain joins TRBV7-2 to TRBJ1-5; the D is unclear. Germline lookup yields CDR1 SGHTA and CDR2 FQGNSA. Deletions cut 4 bases from V and 9 bases from J, with 10 bases between. CDR3 length: 12 residues.